The 3 T cell receptor beta chains given below trace back to one sample, sequenced in a study of OX40 agonist ivuxolimab in advanced cancers. Generated by immunoSEQ multiplex PCR, the TCRdb table keeps only in-frame clones and is missing some. The sample includes around 84,000 clones, around 94% of them seen just once. Material: CD4+ or CD8+ T cells sorted from blood, obtained in a trial of the OX40 agonist ivuxolimab. The origin of the receptors is an adult with an advanced solid tumor such as melanoma, head and neck, liver or kidney cancer.

V is TRBV27 and J is TRBJ2-3, with 11 bases lining up with TRBD2. The germline V gene has CDR1 MNHEY and CDR2 SMNVEV (reference sequence). Losses at the gene ends were 0 bases for V and 6 bases for J; bases not matched to a gene: 11. The CDR3 sequence is 18 residues long. CDR3 nucleotides: TGTGCCAGCAGTTTATCGTCCGGGACTAGCGGACACCTCGATACGCAGTATTTT. Encoded protein: CASSLSSGTSGHLDTQYF.

The J gene is TRBJ1-1, the V gene TRBV19; D might be TRBD1 (5 bases). V was shortened by 9 bases and J by 1 base, with 12 bases between the two germline ends. The CDR3 is 13 residues long. The V gene's germline CDR1 is LNHDA and CDR2 SQIVND (reference sequence). The CDR3: CASLQGGNTEAFF. Here the CDR3 DNA reads TGTGCCAGCCTCCAGGGAGGGAACACTGAAGCTTTCTTT.

The chain couples TRBV10-3 to TRBJ1-2, with D unresolved. The CDR3 sequence is 17 residues long. Looked up from germline, CDR1 is ENHRY and CDR2 is SYGVKD. Trimming shortened V by 0 bases and J by 5 bases, and 19 bases separated the two germline ends. The CDR3 bases are TGTGCCATCAGTGAGTCGAATGGCAGTTCCTCTCTTTATGGCTACACCTTC. Protein sequence: CAISESNGSSSLYGYTF.